The sample holds one count of the clone carrying this TCR beta chain. Its antigen is still unknown. This sample was taken from a study of graft-versus-host responses after intestinal transplantation. Across the whole study: Grafts that recipients had were multivisceral, liver-intestinal, or isolated intestinal transplants.

The CDR3 runs to 12 residues. Germline V gives CDR1 LNHNV, CDR2 YYDKDF (reference sequence). The V end was cut by 0 bases, the J end by 4 bases, with 4 bases between. TCRdb's copy holds only in-frame clones and misses some; the assay was immunoSEQ multiplex PCR. This sample has some 35,000 clones; less than 95% occur once, and the top ten carry 0.2% to 0.25%. The study, taken as a whole, reports: Analysis identified GvH clones in recipient marrow, with some appearing first in ileum or blood.

This TCR derives from a human donor who was the organ donor for an intestinal transplant. This chain connects TRBV15 to TRBJ2-7; no clear D. The sample consisted of unstimulated CD4+ T cells sorted from spleen or lymph node cells, taken before transplant. DNA of the CDR3: TGTGCCACCAGCAGAGAAGGTTACGAGCAGTACTTC. Protein sequence: CATSREGYEQYF.